This T cell receptor (beta chain) was sequenced in a study of T cell changes during pregnancy in multiple sclerosis. Assay: immunoSEQ multiplex PCR; the TCRdb copy retains only in-frame clones and omits some. Of about 100,000 clones in the sample, approximately 94% were seen once. V was pared by 4 bases and J by 0 bases, with 11 bases between. Germline assignment: CDR1 SGHKS and CDR2 YYEKEE (reference sequence). The CDR3 loop spans 14 amino acids. The J gene is TRBJ2-7, the V gene TRBV5-5; maybe TRBD2 (5 bases). This receptor was obtained from a female donor with multiple sclerosis, enrolled in a pregnancy study. Sequenced here: peripheral blood, sampled before pregnancy. The chain's CDR3 is CASSGLTFSYEQYF. CDR3 in DNA: TGTGCCAGCAGCGGACTTACCTTCTCCTACGAGCAGTACTTC.